This T cell receptor (beta chain) emerged from a study of CXCR3-negative and CXCR3-positive naive CD8 T cells. Study-wide findings and caveats: TRB CDR3s were more hydrophobic in CXCR3-positive than in CXCR3-negative naive cells. Comparably high diversity marked both naive subsets, whereas memory CD8+ cells had much lower diversity. Freshly isolated PBMCs were used in most assays, given partial CXCR3 loss after freezing. Naive CXCR3-positive and CXCR3-negative cells shared TRBV-TRBJ usage; memory cells diverged.

About this clonotype: Its cognate antigen is unknown.

cDNA libraries for TRB were generated by 5' RACE incorporating UMI labels. No DNA is given; TCRdb re-called the 5' RACE reads and lists each CDR3 protein once. This table lists 90,000 to 100,000 distinct CDR3 sequences. Triplicate sorting captured some 290,000 cells each from every CD8+ T cell subset. The V gene's germline CDR1 is SEHNR and CDR2 FQNEAQ (reference sequence). CDR3 length: 15 residues. Material: naive CXCR3+ CD8+ T cells from blood. The sample's subset: CD45RO-CCR7+CD27+CD95- naive CD8+ T cells expressing CXCR3 (TNR3+). The receptor was isolated from a human donor in good health. Some clones in this sample may be carry-over from other donors' samples. This chain connects TRBV7-9 to TRBJ2-1. The CDR3 protein is CASSLAYAANNEQFF.